Reported below is one T cell receptor beta chain. This specimen belongs to a study of blood T cell repertoires in COVID-19. Background on the study: Sources were T cells, B-cell-depleted T cells, or PBMCs; the material itself was cDNA or gDNA.

In the authors' workflow: Quantification of nucleated cells was approximated via reference gene primer amplification. The method was immunoSEQ multiplex PCR; TCRdb's version includes in-frame clones alone and lacks a portion of them. V, J and clone size reflect that table, while D and trimming were determined from the DNA. The data show about 250,000 clones, 70% to 90% seen once. Seattle researchers signed up patients amid active infection and tracked them longitudinally. Sequencing input: peripheral blood. The receptor comes from a woman between 25 and 40 years old with COVID-19, enrolled during active disease.

DNA for the CDR3: TGCGCCAGCAGCCAAGATTTAGAAAGGCAGGGGAATGAAAAACTGTTTTTT. The encoded protein is CASSQDLERQGNEKLFF. V and J are TRBV4-3 and TRBJ1-4, with D possibly being TRBD1 (6 bases). Germline V lookup: CDR1 LGHNA, CDR2 YSLEER. Trimming took 0 bases from V and 5 from J, leaving 16 bases between them. The CDR3 loop spans 17 amino acids.